This T cell receptor beta chain was sequenced in a study of T cell changes during pregnancy in multiple sclerosis (dated by TCRdb to the late 2010s). Regarding the complete study: Changes in the T cell repertoire over the course of pregnancy were examined in this study in women with multiple sclerosis.

Libraries were constructed by the immunoSEQ multiplex PCR assay. TCRdb limited this immuneACCESS table to in-frame rearrangements with V and J called. A share of clones is missing; checked studies link under half to unresolved V genes, and the rest is unexplained. For this sample there are some 95,000 clones; around 92% appear just once. Around 2.7% of the sample is taken by the ten largest. Worth noting for this clone: The antigen it binds to is not known. Base qualities are not recorded, but no much larger clone differs from it by a single base.

Via the germline V gene, CDR1 is SGHVS and CDR2 FNYEAQ. Trimming accounts for 4 bases at V and 6 bases at J, while the number of junction bases matched to no gene is 18. The CDR3 starts with the cysteine, ends with the phenylalanine, and has 18 residues. Only the CDR3 DNA stays, 54 bases, in frame from base 1. The sequence came from a female donor with multiple sclerosis, enrolled in a pregnancy study. The chain joins TRBV7-6 to TRBJ2-1; 7 bases in the junction line up with TRBD2. Sequenced here: peripheral blood, sampled in the first trimester of pregnancy. The CDR3 is CASSSPLGTTSPSNEQFF. The nucleotide sequence reads as follows: TGTGCCAGCAGCTCCCCGCTGGGGACGACTAGCCCAAGCAATGAGCAGTTCTTC.